A single sample gave rise to the 5 T cell receptor beta chains below, sequenced in a study of cytomegalovirus exposure and HLA in healthy donors. PCR amplification relied on 60 Vbeta primers (plus 13 Jbeta primers). Libraries were prepared by immunoSEQ multiplex PCR; TCRdb keeps only in-frame clonotypes and omits some of them. This table holds some 140,000 clones, about four fifths found once. Sequences were obtained from PBMCs. The receptors derive from a man aged 25 to 45 in good health.

The DNA for the CDR3 is TGCGCCAGCAGCTTGGGACAGGGGCGTGAGACCCAGTACTTC. Protein product: CASSLGQGRETQYF. The chain combines TRBV5-1 with TRBJ2-5, with 8 positions matching TRBD1. Germline values: CDR1 SGHRS, CDR2 YFSETQ. CDR3 length: 14 amino acids. V trimming: 0 bases; J trimming: 5 bases; junction bases outside the gene matches: 3.

The CDR3 DNA reads TGTGCCAGCAGTTACACCGGGACTAGCGGGACCTACGAGCAGTACTTC. Protein sequence: CASSYTGTSGTYEQYF. The chain links TRBV6-6 to TRBJ2-5, with TRBD2 identical over 13 bases. With the DNA end fitting TRBJ2-7 better, the J assignment may be wrong. The CDR3 sequence is 16 residues long. Germline V gene sequence: CDR1 MNHNY, CDR2 SVGAGI (reference sequence).

The rearrangement joins TRBV5-8 to TRBJ2-6, with 15 bases that match TRBD2. Trimming took 0 bases from V and 2 from J; bases not matched to a gene: 6. The CDR3 contains 20 residues. Germline loops: CDR1 SGHTS, CDR2 YDEGEE. The CDR3 DNA sequence: TGTGCCAGCAGCTTGGTCTTGGGACTAGCGGGAGGCACTGGGGCCAACGTCCTGACTTTC. The encoded protein is CASSLVLGLAGGTGANVLTF. The full variable domain, in which reference TRBV5-8 and TRBJ2-6 provide the parts outside the CDR3, is EAGVTQSPTHLIKTRGQQATLRCSPISGHTSVYWYQQALGLGLQFLLWYDEGEERNRGNFPPRFSGRQFPNYSSELNVNALELEDSALYLCASSLVLGLAGGTGANVLTFGAGSRLTVL.

The chain uses TRBV4-1 and TRBJ1-5, with D possibly TRBD1 on 5 matching bases. This CDR3 spans 15 amino acids. The V end was cut by 4 bases, the J end by 7 bases, with 17 bases between. From germline, CDR1 is MGHRA and CDR2 YSYEKL. The CDR3 sequence: CASSPRAYGGQPQHF. CDR3 DNA: TGCGCCAGCAGCCCTAGGGCCTACGGGGGACAGCCCCAGCATTTT.

The chain couples TRBV6-1 to TRBJ1-1; 8 bases are a match to TRBD1. The V gene's germline CDR1 is MNHNS and CDR2 SASEGT. Trimming took 3 bases from V and 1 from J; bases not matched to a gene: 1. This CDR3 is 14 amino acids long. CDR3 nucleotides: TGTGCCAGCAGTGAGGGACAGGAGAACACTGAAGCTTTCTTT. This codes for CASSEGQENTEAFF.